The clone carrying this T cell receptor (beta chain) was seen at least ten times. Over 18 months of follow-up, stable hyperthyroidism required that no ophthalmopathy appear. Germline-derived CDR1 and CDR2 are LNHDA and SQIVND (reference sequence). The V end was cut by 5 bases, the J end by 13 bases, with 18 bases between. The CDR3 has 14 residues. The sample comes from a study of Graves' ophthalmopathy and Graves' hyperthyroidism. The TCR beta CDR3 regions underwent amplification from RNA transcripts. HTBI primers were used in a first-round RT-PCR, which preceded a second-round multiplex PCR. TCRdb itself ran the multiplex PCR reads through MiXCR, one entry per CDR3 protein. The data show under 800,000 distinct CDR3 sequences, 22% seen once.

The chain recombines TRBV19 with TRBJ1-6; D not certain. Sequencing was done on a sample of peripheral blood. The sequence was collected from a woman under 30 with stable Graves' hyperthyroidism. Some clones in this sample may be carry-over from other donors' samples. The CDR3, as DNA: TGTGCCAGTAGTCCCCCCGTTGGAGGGATCCCCCTCCACTTT. It translates to CASSPPVGGIPLHF. The whole variable domain, filled in from reference TRBV19 and TRBJ1-6, reads DGGITQSPKYLFRKEGQNVTLSCEQNLNHDAMYWYRQDPGQGLRLIYYSQIVNDFQKGDIAEGYSVSREKKESFPLTVTSAQKNPTAFYLCASSPPVGGIPLHFGNGTRLTVT.